This is a list of T cell receptor beta chains from one sample in a study of molecular identifiers for immune sequencing clone quantification. From the PCR reads, TCRdb called clonotypes with MiXCR, one entry per CDR3 protein. The table lists over 600,000 distinct CDR3 sequences, about 20% of them singletons, with around 0.9% in the top ten. The sample consisted of naive CD8+ T cells from blood, with Jurkat cell RNA spiked in. The receptors here all came from a human donor in good health. Some libraries in this study had Jurkat cell RNA spiked in. Each CDR3 is given with its conserved first and last residue. Fields, in order: D gene, clone size, V gene, J gene, CDR3 DNA, CDR3 protein. A D gene is named only where the DNA matches it firmly. Clone size appears in some rows only: once, few, many, or a class for an expanded clone.

-	many	TRBV4-3	TRBJ2-7	TGCGCCAGCAGCCAAGATCGGGAAGCCTCCTACGAGCAGTACTTC	CASSQDREASYEQYF
TRBD1	many	TRBV4-1	TRBJ1-1	TGCGCCAGCAGCCATGGGACAGGGAACACTGAAGCTTTCTTT	CASSHGTGNTEAFF
TRBD2	many	TRBV20-1	TRBJ2-5	TGCAGTGCTAATCTCGGGACTAGCGGGGAAGAGACCCAGTACTTC	CSANLGTSGEETQYF
TRBD1	-	TRBV7-2	TRBJ1-3	TGTGCCAGCAGCGAAAGACAGGGATACTCTGGAAACACCATATATTTT	CASSERQGYSGNTIYF
TRBD2	few	TRBV3-1	TRBJ2-7	TGTGCCAGCGGCGGACCTCGACTAGCTGGTGGATACGAGCAGTACTTC	CASGGPRLAGGYEQYF
TRBD1	few	TRBV13	TRBJ1-6	TGTGCCAGCAGCGAACGCGACAGGGGGGATTCACCCCTCCACTTT	CASSERDRGDSPLHF
-	-	TRBV27	TRBJ1-5	TGTGCCAGCAGGGCATGGGGGCCCAATCAGCCCCAGCATTTT	CASRAWGPNQPQHF
-	many	TRBV27	TRBJ1-1	TGTGCCAGCAGTTTATTTGGGGGAAGGAACACTGAAGCTTTCTTT	CASSLFGGRNTEAFF
-	-	TRBV19	TRBJ1-1	TGTGCCACCGCTTCGTTAGGGGGGACTGAAGCTTTCTTT	CATASLGGTEAFF
-	-	TRBV7-9	TRBJ1-4	TGTGCCAGCAGCTTAGTGGAGAACGAAAAACTGTTTTTT	CASSLVENEKLFF
-	many	TRBV3-1	TRBJ2-3	TGTGCCAGCAGCCTCCCGGGGGGCGTAGACACAGATACGCAGTATTTT	CASSLPGGVDTDTQYF
-	-	TRBV19	TRBJ2-1	TGTGCCAGTAGTATAGCCCAAAACTCCTACAATGAGCAGTTCTTC	CASSIAQNSYNEQFF
-	many	TRBV4-1	TRBJ2-5	TGCGCCAGCAGCCAAGATCCTTTTGAGACCCAGTACTTC	CASSQDPFETQYF
TRBD2	many	TRBV29-1	TRBJ2-5	TGCAGCGTTTTCCCGGGACTAGCGGGAGTAGAGACCCAGTACTTC	CSVFPGLAGVETQYF
-	-	TRBV27	TRBJ1-6	TGTGCCAGCAGTTTAGGGGGAAATTCACCCCTCCACTTT	CASSLGGNSPLHF
TRBD2	few	TRBV6-5	TRBJ2-1	TGTGCCAGCAGGCCCTCAGCGGGAGACGACAATGAGCAGTTCTTC	CASRPSAGDDNEQFF
-	many	TRBV6-6	TRBJ2-3	TGTGCCAGCTCCCCCTTTCGGCACCCCTTCACAGATACGCAGTATTTT	CASSPFRHPFTDTQYF
TRBD1	-	TRBV5-4	TRBJ1-1	TGTGCCAGCAGCGATGCCGGGACAGGGCACACTGAAGCTTTCTTT	CASSDAGTGHTEAFF
-	many	TRBV11-2	TRBJ2-7	TGTGCCAGCAACCAGGCCCGGGACACGGGGGACTACGAGCAGTACTTC	CASNQARDTGDYEQYF
TRBD1	many	TRBV12-3/TRBV12-4	TRBJ1-3	TGTGCCAGCAGTACCCACAGGGGGCGGTCTGGAAACACCATATATTTT	CASSTHRGRSGNTIYF
-	many	TRBV7-3	TRBJ2-1	TGTGCCAGCAGCTTAGGCGTATTCGGGGATGAGCAGTTCTTC	CASSLGVFGDEQFF
-	many	TRBV7-9	TRBJ2-7	TGTGCCAGCAGCCCGGGACTCTCCTACGAGCAGTACTTC	CASSPGLSYEQYF
-	many	TRBV11-2	TRBJ2-7	TGTGCCAGCAGCCCGCTCCTCGCGGGGCTCCTCTACGAGCAGTACTTC	CASSPLLAGLLYEQYF
-	many	TRBV25-1	TRBJ1-2	TGTGCCAGCAGTGACGGCCTGAGGGGGTTCTATGGCTACACCTTC	CASSDGLRGFYGYTF
-	many	TRBV14	TRBJ2-3	TGTGCCAGCAGCCTCCTTTTGACAGATACGCAGTATTTT	CASSLLLTDTQYF
-	many	TRBV27	TRBJ2-7	TGTGCCAGCAGGGGGCCGTTCGAGCAGTACTTC	CASRGPFEQYF
TRBD1	-	TRBV18	TRBJ1-6	TGTGCCAGCTCACCAACAGGGGGTGGGTATGTTTCTCCCCTCCACTTT	CASSPTGGGYVSPLHF
-	-	TRBV2	TRBJ1-2	TGTGCCAGCAGGAAGGGGCGGGACGGAACCTCTGGCGGCTACACCTTC	CASRKGRDGTSGGYTF
-	many	TRBV6-5	TRBJ1-5	TGTGCCAGCAGTTCGGACCGCCGACAGCCCCAGCATTTT	CASSSDRRQPQHF
-	many	TRBV4-2	TRBJ1-1	TGTGCCAGCAGCCAACCGAGGACTTACCTGAACACTGAAGCTTTCTTT	CASSQPRTYLNTEAFF
TRBD1	many	TRBV6-1	TRBJ2-7	TGTGCCAGCAGGACTCGAACAGGGGGCTACGAGCAGTACTTC	CASRTRTGGYEQYF
-	many	TRBV13	TRBJ1-1	TGTGCCAGCAGCTACTCCGCAGGGGCTGCTGAAGCTTTCTTT	CASSYSAGAAEAFF
TRBD1	many	TRBV13	TRBJ1-2	TGTGCCAGCAGCTTACGTACAGGGGGCACGGACGCTAACTATGGCTACACCTTC	CASSLRTGGTDANYGYTF
TRBD2	many	TRBV4-2	TRBJ2-3	TGTGCCAGCAGCCAAGAGAGGCGGGGGATCACAGATACGCAGTATTTT	CASSQERRGITDTQYF
TRBD2	-	TRBV27	TRBJ2-7	TGTGCCAGCAGTCGGACTAGAAGCTACGAGCGGTACTTC	CASSRTRSYERYF
-	few	TRBV6-1	TRBJ2-7	TGTGCCAGCAGTGATTTCGGGGGATCTACCTACGAGCAGCACTTC	CASSDFGGSTYEQHF
-	many	TRBV6-5	TRBJ2-3	TGTGCCAGCTCAATCAGATACACAGATACGCAGTATTTT	CASSIRYTDTQYF
-	few	TRBV10-1	TRBJ2-7	TGCGCCAGCAGTGAGTCGAAGGGGCCACTAGCCTACGAGCAGTACTTC	CASSESKGPLAYEQYF
TRBD2	many	TRBV12-3/TRBV12-4	TRBJ2-3	TGTGCCAGCAGTTTAGAGGTGATAGCGGGAGGGCGACCAGATACGCAGTATTTT	CASSLEVIAGGRPDTQYF
TRBD1	-	TRBV19	TRBJ2-7	TGTGCCAGTAGTCCGGGACAGGGGCCCCCAACCTCCTACGAGCAGTACTTC	CASSPGQGPPTSYEQYF
-	-	TRBV11-2	TRBJ2-3	TGTGCCAGCAGCCCGCCCCCCAGGGAAGGTGATACGCAGTATTTT	CASSPPPREGDTQYF
TRBD1	few	TRBV6-1	TRBJ2-1	TGTGCCAGCAGTGAAGCGTTAACAGGGGGGTGGAATGAGCAGTTCTTC	CASSEALTGGWNEQFF
-	many	TRBV6-5	TRBJ2-1	TGTGCCAGCAGTCAGGCCTGGGGTGGGGGCCATGAGCAGTTCTTC	CASSQAWGGGHEQFF
TRBD2	many	TRBV4-3	TRBJ2-1	TGCGCCAGCAGCCAAGATGGGGCTAGCGGGGGGTACAATGAGCAGTTCTTC	CASSQDGASGGYNEQFF
-	-	TRBV6-5	TRBJ1-1	TGTGCCAGCATCCCAGAGGGGGATGTTGGGAACACTGAAGCTTTCTTT	CASIPEGDVGNTEAFF